The present T cell receptor (beta chain) was sequenced within a study of T cell repertoires in cytomegalovirus infection. General study results and limits: HLA-C-restricted CMV clonotypes gave the most frequent clonotype in two of eight donors.

CDR3 length: 14 residues. CDR1 is MDHEN and CDR2 is SYDVKM in the germline V gene. The ends lost 6 bases at V and 5 bases at J; junction bases unmatched: 5. This clonotype showed up many times. Its antigen is undetermined. Using its own MiXCR run on the reads, TCRdb lists one record per CDR3 protein. Of around 740,000 distinct CDR3 sequences listed, less than 40% were seen once; the top ten hold 2.8%. Material: PBMCs. The TCR originated in a human donor in good health (CMV status not recorded). Some clones in this sample may be carry-over from other donors' samples. V and J are TRBV28 and TRBJ2-3; TRBD2 matches 10 bases. The DNA for the CDR3 is TGTGCCAGCAGGATAAGACTAGCGGGAGATACGCAGTATTTT. Translated: CASRIRLAGDTQYF.